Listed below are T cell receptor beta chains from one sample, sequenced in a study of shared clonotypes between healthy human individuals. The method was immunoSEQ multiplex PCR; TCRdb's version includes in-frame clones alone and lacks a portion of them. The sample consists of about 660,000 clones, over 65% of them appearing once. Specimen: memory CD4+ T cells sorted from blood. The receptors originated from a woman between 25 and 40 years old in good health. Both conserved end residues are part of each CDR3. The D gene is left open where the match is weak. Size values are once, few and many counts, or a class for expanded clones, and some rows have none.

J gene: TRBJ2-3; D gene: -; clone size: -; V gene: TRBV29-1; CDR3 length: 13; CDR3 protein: CSFRSPRADTQYF; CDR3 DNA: TGCAGCTTCCGAAGCCCCAGGGCAGATACGCAGTATTTT
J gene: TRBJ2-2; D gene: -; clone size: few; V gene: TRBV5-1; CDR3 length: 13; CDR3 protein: CASSLVVDGELFF; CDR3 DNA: TGCGCCAGCAGCTTGGTCGTGGACGGGGAGCTGTTTTTT
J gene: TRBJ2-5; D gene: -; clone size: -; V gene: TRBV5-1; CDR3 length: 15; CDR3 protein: CASSLYLGRQETQYF; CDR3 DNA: TGCGCCAGCAGCTTATATTTAGGTCGGCAAGAGACCCAGTACTTC
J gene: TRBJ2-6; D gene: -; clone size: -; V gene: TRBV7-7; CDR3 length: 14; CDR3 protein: CASSSNPGANVLTF; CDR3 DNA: TGTGCCAGCAGCTCCAATCCTGGGGCCAACGTCCTGACTTTC
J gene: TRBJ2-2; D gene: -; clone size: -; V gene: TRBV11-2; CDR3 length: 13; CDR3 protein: CASSYTNTGELFF; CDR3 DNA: TGTGCCAGCAGTTATACTAACACCGGGGAGCTGTTTTTT
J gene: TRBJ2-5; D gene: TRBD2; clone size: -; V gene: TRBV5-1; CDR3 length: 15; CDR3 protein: CASSSERAGVGTQYF; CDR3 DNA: TGCGCCAGCAGCTCCGAAAGGGCGGGAGTCGGGACCCAGTACTTC
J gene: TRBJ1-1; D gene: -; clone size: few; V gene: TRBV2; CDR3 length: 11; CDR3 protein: CASTQGGWVFF; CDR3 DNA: TGTGCCAGCACACAGGGTGGATGGGTTTTCTTT
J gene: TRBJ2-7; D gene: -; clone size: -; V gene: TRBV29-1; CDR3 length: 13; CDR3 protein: CSVGSRRIYEQYF; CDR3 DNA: TGCAGCGTTGGCTCGCGGAGGATCTACGAGCAGTACTTC
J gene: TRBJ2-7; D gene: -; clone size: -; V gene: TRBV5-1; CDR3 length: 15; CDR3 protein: CASSLAQGRSGEQYF; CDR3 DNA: TGCGCCAGCAGCTTGGCCCAGGGGAGGTCGGGGGAGCAGTACTTC
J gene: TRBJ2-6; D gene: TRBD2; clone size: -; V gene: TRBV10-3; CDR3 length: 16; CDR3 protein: CAGGTSGGAGANVLTF; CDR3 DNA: TGTGCCGGAGGGACTAGCGGGGGAGCTGGGGCCAACGTCCTGACTTTC
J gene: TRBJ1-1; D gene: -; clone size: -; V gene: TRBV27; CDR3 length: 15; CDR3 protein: CASRRVGRRTTEAFF; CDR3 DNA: TGTGCCAGCAGGAGGGTTGGTCGAAGGACCACTGAAGCTTTCTTT
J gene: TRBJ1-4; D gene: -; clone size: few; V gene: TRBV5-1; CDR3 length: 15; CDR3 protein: CASSTTGTWNEKLFF; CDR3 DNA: TGCGCCAGCAGCACCACCGGGACGTGGAATGAAAAACTGTTTTTT
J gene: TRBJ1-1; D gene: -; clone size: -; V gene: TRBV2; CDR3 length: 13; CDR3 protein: CASHTNGNTEAFF; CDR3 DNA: TGTGCCAGCCACACAAACGGGAACACTGAAGCTTTCTTT
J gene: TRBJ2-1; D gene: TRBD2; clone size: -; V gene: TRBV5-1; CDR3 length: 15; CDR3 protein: CASSPASGSYNEQFF; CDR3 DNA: TGCGCCAGCAGTCCTGCTAGCGGATCCTACAATGAGCAGTTCTTC
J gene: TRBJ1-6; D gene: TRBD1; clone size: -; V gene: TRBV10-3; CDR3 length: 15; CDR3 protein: CALNGEDRPNSPLHF; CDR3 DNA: TGTGCCCTAAACGGAGAGGACAGGCCAAATTCACCCCTCCACTTT
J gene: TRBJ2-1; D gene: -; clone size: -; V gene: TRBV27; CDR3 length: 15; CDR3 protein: CASSFKQGLYNEQFF; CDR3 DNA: TGTGCCAGCAGTTTTAAACAGGGATTATACAATGAGCAGTTCTTC